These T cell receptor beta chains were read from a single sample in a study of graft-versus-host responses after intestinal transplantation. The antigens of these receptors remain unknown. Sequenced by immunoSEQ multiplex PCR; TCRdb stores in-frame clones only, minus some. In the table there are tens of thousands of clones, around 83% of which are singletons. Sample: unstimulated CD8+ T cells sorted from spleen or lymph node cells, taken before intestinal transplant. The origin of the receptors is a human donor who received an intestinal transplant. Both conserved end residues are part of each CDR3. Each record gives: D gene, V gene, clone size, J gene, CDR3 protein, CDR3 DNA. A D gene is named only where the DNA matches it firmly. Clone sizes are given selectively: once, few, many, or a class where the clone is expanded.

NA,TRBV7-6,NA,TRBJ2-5,CASSLELRGETQYF,TGTGCCAGCAGCTTAGAACTTAGAGGGGAGACCCAGTACTTC
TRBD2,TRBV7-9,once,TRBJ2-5,CASSLGVGGQETQYF,TGTGCCAGCAGCTTAGGGGTCGGGGGGCAAGAGACCCAGTACTTC
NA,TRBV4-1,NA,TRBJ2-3,CASSLGNFPTDTQYF,TGCGCCAGCAGCCTCGGTAACTTTCCCACAGATACGCAGTATTTT
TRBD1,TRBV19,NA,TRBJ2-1,CASSGDRGYNEQFF,TGTGCCAGTAGTGGGGACAGGGGGTACAATGAGCAGTTCTTC
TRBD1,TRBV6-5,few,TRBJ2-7,CASRLGQGVSYEQYF,TGTGCCAGCAGACTCGGACAGGGGGTCTCCTACGAGCAGTACTTC
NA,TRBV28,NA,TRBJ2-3,CASSFAGKTDTQYF,TGTGCCAGCAGTTTCGCAGGGAAGACAGATACGCAGTATTTT
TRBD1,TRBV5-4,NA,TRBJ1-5,CASSSSPGQGKIEPQHF,TGTGCCAGCAGCTCATCTCCGGGACAGGGGAAAATAGAGCCCCAGCATTTT
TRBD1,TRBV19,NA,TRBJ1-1,CASSIISGGTEAFF,TGTGCCAGTAGTATTATATCAGGGGGCACTGAAGCTTTCTTT
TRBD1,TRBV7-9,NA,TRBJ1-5,CASSSGGSVYQPQHF,TGTGCCAGCAGCTCAGGGGGGAGCGTTTATCAGCCCCAGCATTTT
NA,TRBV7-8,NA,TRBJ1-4,CASSLHRSANEKLFF,TGTGCCAGCAGCTTACACAGGTCTGCAAATGAAAAACTGTTTTTT
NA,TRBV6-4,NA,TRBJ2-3,CASSDSITRASTDTQYF,TGTGCCAGCAGTGACTCGATAACCAGGGCGAGCACAGATACGCAGTATTTT
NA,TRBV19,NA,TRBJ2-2,CASSIAFTGELFF,TGTGCCAGTAGTATAGCCTTCACCGGGGAGCTGTTTTTT
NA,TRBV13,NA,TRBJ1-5,CASSLGLDQPQHF,TGTGCCAGCAGCTTAGGACTTGATCAGCCCCAGCATTTT
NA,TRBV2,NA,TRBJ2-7,CASSGQANSYEQYF,TGTGCCAGCAGTGGGCAGGCGAACTCCTACGAGCAGTACTTC
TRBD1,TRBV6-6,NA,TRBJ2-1,CASSYSDRVPYNEQFF,TGTGCCAGCAGTTACTCCGACAGGGTACCCTACAATGAGCAGTTCTTC
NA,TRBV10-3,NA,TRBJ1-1,CAIGALNTEAFF,TGTGCCATCGGGGCATTGAACACTGAAGCTTTCTTT
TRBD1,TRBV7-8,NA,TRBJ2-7,CASLPGTGREYEQYF,TGTGCCAGCTTACCCGGGACAGGGAGAGAGTACGAGCAGTACTTC
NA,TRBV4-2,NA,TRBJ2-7,CASSQGPTGGEQYF,TGTGCCAGCAGCCAAGGTCCAACCGGGGGCGAGCAGTACTTC
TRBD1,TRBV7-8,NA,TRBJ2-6,CASSFTGAGGANVLTF,TGTGCCAGCAGCTTCACAGGGGCCGGTGGGGCCAACGTCCTGACTTTC
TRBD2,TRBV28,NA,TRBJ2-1,CASSLTSGREGEQFF,TGTGCCAGCAGTTTGACTAGCGGGAGAGAGGGTGAGCAGTTCTTC
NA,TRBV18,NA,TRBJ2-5,CASSPPPRTGPGETQYF,TGTGCCAGCTCACCACCACCCCGGACGGGCCCGGGGGAGACCCAGTACTTC
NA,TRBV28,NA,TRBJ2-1,CASSGTSSDPYNEQFF,TGTGCCAGCAGTGGCACCTCGAGCGACCCCTACAATGAGCAGTTCTTC
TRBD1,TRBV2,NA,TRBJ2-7,CASRADRGRPYEQYF,TGTGCCAGCAGGGCAGACAGGGGGCGACCCTACGAGCAGTACTTC
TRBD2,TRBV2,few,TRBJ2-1,CASSETSGLGNEQFF,TGTGCCAGCAGTGAGACTAGCGGCCTTGGGAATGAGCAGTTCTTC
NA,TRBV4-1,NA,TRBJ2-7,CASSHTGWPYEQYF,TGCGCCAGCAGCCATACAGGGTGGCCCTACGAGCAGTACTTC
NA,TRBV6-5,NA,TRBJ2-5,CASSPEGFETQYF,TGTGCCAGCAGCCCTGAGGGTTTTGAGACCCAGTACTTC
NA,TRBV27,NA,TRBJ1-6,CASSFRGDVSPLHF,TGTGCCAGCAGTTTCCGGGGGGATGTTTCACCCCTCCACTTT
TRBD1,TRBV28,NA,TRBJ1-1,CASSLWGQGTEAFF,TGTGCCAGCAGTTTATGGGGACAGGGCACTGAAGCTTTCTTT
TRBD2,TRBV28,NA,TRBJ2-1,CATSGLAGAVNEQFF,TGTGCCACCAGCGGACTAGCGGGAGCGGTCAATGAGCAGTTCTTC
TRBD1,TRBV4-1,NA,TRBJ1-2,CASSPGGQGAYGYTF,TGCGCCAGCAGCCCAGGGGGACAGGGGGCCTATGGCTACACCTTC
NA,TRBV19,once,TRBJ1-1,CASSISGPTEAFF,TGTGCCAGTAGTATCAGCGGTCCCACTGAAGCTTTCTTT
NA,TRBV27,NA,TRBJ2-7,CASSLNPEAYEQYF,TGTGCCAGCAGCCTTAACCCAGAGGCCTACGAGCAGTACTTC
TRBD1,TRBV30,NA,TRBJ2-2,CAWRVGQGDTGELFF,TGTGCCTGGAGGGTAGGGCAGGGGGACACCGGGGAGCTGTTTTTT
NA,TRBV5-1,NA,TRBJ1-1,CASSLEGVVNTEAFF,TGCGCCAGCAGCTTGGAAGGGGTCGTGAACACTGAAGCTTTCTTT
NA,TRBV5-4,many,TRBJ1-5,CASSLDGSNQPQHF,TGTGCCAGCAGCTTGGACGGTAGCAATCAGCCCCAGCATTTT
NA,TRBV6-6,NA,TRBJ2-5,CASSYIGGWGETQYF,TGTGCCAGCAGTTATATTGGGGGCTGGGGAGAGACCCAGTACTTC
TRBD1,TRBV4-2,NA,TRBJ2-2,CASSPGTGDTGELFF,TGTGCCAGCAGCCCGGGGACAGGGGACACCGGGGAGCTGTTTTTT
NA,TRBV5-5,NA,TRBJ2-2,CASSIGTGELFF,TGTGCCAGCAGCATCGGGACCGGGGAGCTGTTTTTT
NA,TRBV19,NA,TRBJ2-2,CASNSPALATGELFF,TGTGCCAGTAACTCACCCGCCCTAGCGACCGGGGAGCTGTTTTTT
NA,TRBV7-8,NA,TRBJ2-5,CASSLEVGTQYF,TGTGCCAGCAGCTTGGAGGTTGGGACCCAGTACTTC
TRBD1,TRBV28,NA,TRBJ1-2,CASRIRDRVTTNPYGYTF,TGTGCCAGCAGGATTCGGGACAGGGTAACTACGAATCCCTATGGCTACACCTTC
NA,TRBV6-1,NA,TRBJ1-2,CATPLFNYGYTF,TGTGCCACACCCCTATTTAACTATGGCTACACCTTC
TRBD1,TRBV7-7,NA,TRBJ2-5,CASSAKGGPPETQYF,TGTGCTAGCAGCGCCAAAGGGGGCCCCCCAGAGACCCAGTACTTC
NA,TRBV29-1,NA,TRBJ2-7,CSVTIILEQYF,TGCAGCGTGACTATCATACTCGAGCAGTACTTC
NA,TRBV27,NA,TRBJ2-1,CASSWSSGGRGRNEQFF,TGTGCCAGCAGTTGGTCGTCCGGGGGGCGGGGAAGGAATGAGCAGTTCTTC
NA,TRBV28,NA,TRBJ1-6,CASSLFGQLGSPLHF,TGTGCCAGCAGTTTATTCGGACAGCTCGGTTCACCCCTCCACTTT
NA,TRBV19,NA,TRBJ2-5,CASRGKYQETQYF,TGTGCCAGTAGGGGCAAGTACCAAGAGACCCAGTACTTC
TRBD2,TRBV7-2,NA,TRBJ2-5,CASSLDGAGGETQYF,TGTGCCAGCAGCTTAGACGGAGCGGGGGGAGAGACCCAGTACTTC
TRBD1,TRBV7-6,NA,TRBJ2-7,CASSSQFAAQGDEQYF,TGTGCCAGCAGCTCCCAATTCGCGGCGCAGGGGGACGAGCAGTACTTC
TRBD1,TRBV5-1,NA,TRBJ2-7,CASSLAADRNSYEQYF,TGCGCCAGCAGCTTGGCCGCGGACAGGAACTCCTACGAGCAGTACTTC
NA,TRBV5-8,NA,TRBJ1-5,CASKEGYSNQPQHF,TGTGCCAGCAAAGAGGGTTATAGCAATCAGCCCCAGCATTTT
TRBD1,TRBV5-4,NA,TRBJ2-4,CASSYGTGEGNIQYF,TGTGCCAGCAGCTATGGGACAGGGGAGGGAAACATTCAGTACTTC
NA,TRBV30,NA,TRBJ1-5,CAWSVPPWGGTRNQPQHF,TGTGCCTGGAGTGTACCGCCATGGGGAGGAACCCGCAATCAGCCCCAGCATTTT
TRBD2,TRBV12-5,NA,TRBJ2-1,CASGLVSSGGHSYNEQFF,TGTGCTAGTGGTTTGGTATCTAGCGGGGGACACTCCTACAATGAGCAGTTCTTC
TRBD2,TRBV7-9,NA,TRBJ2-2,CASSPRGGLNTGELFF,TGTGCCAGCAGCCCCCGCGGGGGGCTCAACACCGGGGAGCTGTTTTTT
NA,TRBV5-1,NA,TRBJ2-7,CASRDRSSQREQYF,TGCGCCAGCAGGGACAGATCTAGCCAGCGAGAGCAGTACTTC
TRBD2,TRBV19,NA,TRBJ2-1,CASTPLAGGYNEQFF,TGTGCCAGCACCCCGCTAGCGGGGGGTTACAATGAGCAGTTCTTC